Below, 25 T cell receptor beta chains from the same sample are listed, as sequenced in a study of early T cells in non-severe SARS-CoV-2 infection. TCRdb called the 5' RACE reads again in MiXCR, with one record for every CDR3 protein. The sample lists approximately 99,000 distinct CDR3 sequences, 9% to 14% seen once, with around 3% in the top ten. Sequencing used whole blood. Receptor source: an adult who was a healthcare worker with PCR-confirmed SARS-CoV-2 infection or an uninfected control (not recorded which).

The chain employs TRBV6-6 and TRBJ2-7, with D perhaps TRBD1 or TRBD2 (6 bases each). V was pared by 6 bases and J by 5 bases, with 23 bases between. This CDR3 has 16 residues. Per the germline V gene, CDR1 is MNHNY and CDR2 is SVGAGI (reference sequence). CDR3 bases: TGTGCCAGCAGAGAAGGGGGACTCCGGGCCGCCCACGAGCAGTACTTC. Protein product: CASREGGLRAAHEQYF.

This clonotype was seen at least ten times. The rearrangement uses TRBV7-9 and TRBJ2-2; 9 nucleotides agree with TRBD2. J was trimmed by 0 bases and V by 4 bases; bases with no gene match: 3. This CDR3 has 16 residues. Per germline, CDR1 SEHNR and CDR2 FQNEAQ (reference sequence). The CDR3 sequence is CASSSLAGPNTGELFF. The CDR3 nucleotides are TGTGCCAGCAGCTCCCTAGCGGGACCGAACACCGGGGAGCTGTTTTTT.

This clonotype was counted between two and nine times. The chain uses TRBV6-2 or TRBV6-3 and TRBJ2-3; 9 nucleotides match TRBD1. Trimming cost V 6 bases and J 4 bases; bases outside gene matches: 2. Germline V gene data show CDR1 as MNHEY and CDR2 as SVGEGT. The CDR3 length is 13 residues. The CDR3 DNA reads TGTGCCAGCAGCCGGACAGGGGCAGATACGCAGTATTTT. Its protein is CASSRTGADTQYF.

This clonotype was counted between two and nine times. This chain uses TRBV5-1 with TRBJ1-1; TRBD1 is a possible D gene (6 bases). Germline V gene lookup returns CDR1 SGHRS and CDR2 YFSETQ. V was clipped by 2 bases and J by 8 bases, with 16 bases between them. There are 14 residues in the CDR3. The CDR3 DNA reads as TGCGCCAGCAGCTTAATCCCAGGGGACTCGGAAGCTTTCTTT. Translated: CASSLIPGDSEAFF. The full variable domain, completed using reference TRBV5-1 and TRBJ1-1, is KAGVTQTPRYLIKTRGQQVTLSCSPISGHRSVSWYQQTPGQGLQFLFEYFSETQRNKGNFPGRFSGRQFSNSRSEMNVSTLELGDSALYLCASSLIPGDSEAFFGQGTRLTVV.

The chain couples TRBV27 to TRBJ1-5; TRBD1 is a possible D gene (6 bases). Between the trimmed V and J ends, which lost 3 bases and 4 bases, there was a span of 13 bases. The germline gives CDR1 MNHEY, CDR2 SMNVEV (reference sequence). The CDR3 contains 15 residues. As DNA, the CDR3 is TGTGCCAGCAGTTTCGGAGGGGGTTGGAATCAGCCCCAGCATTTT. Translating gives CASSFGGGWNQPQHF.

V and J are TRBV9 and TRBJ2-7; D is possibly TRBD2 (5 bases). The V and J ends lost 4 bases and 2 bases respectively, with 10 bases between them. Germline V gene sequence: CDR1 SGDLS, CDR2 YYNGEE. The CDR3 has 13 residues. Here the CDR3 DNA reads TGTGCCAGCAGCCCCGTCGGGACCTACGAGCAGTACTTC. This gives the protein CASSPVGTYEQYF.

This clonotype was seen more than once but under ten times. The chain links TRBV25-1 to TRBJ1-1; D gene unclear. With 3 bases removed from V and 11 bases from J, the gap between germline ends came to 13 bases. Germline V gives CDR1 MGHDK, CDR2 SYGVNS. This CDR3 is built from 12 residues. The CDR3 region is CASSDALSRAFF. The CDR3 DNA is TGTGCCAGCAGTGACGCCCTCTCGAGGGCTTTCTTT.

This clonotype was seen more than once but under ten times. The rearrangement links TRBV5-1 to TRBJ2-2; D gene ambiguous. The V and J ends lost 5 bases and 0 bases respectively, with 5 bases between them. The CDR3 is 13 residues long. Looked up from germline, CDR1 is SGHRS and CDR2 is YFSETQ. CDR3 bases: TGCGCCAGCAGTCGAACGAACACCGGGGAGCTGTTTTTT. It codes for CASSRTNTGELFF.

This clonotype was recorded at least ten times. The J gene is TRBJ2-4, the V gene TRBV3-1; the D gene is possibly TRBD2 (7 bases). Germline values: CDR1 LGHDT, CDR2 YNNKEL (reference sequence). The CDR3 is made up of 13 amino acids. V was trimmed by 1 base and J by 15 bases, leaving 16 bases between them. Here the CDR3 reads CASSQAGAGVLYF. The DNA of the CDR3 is TGTGCCAGCAGCCAAGCGGGGGCGGGAGTTCTGTACTTC.

This clonotype was seen at least ten times. The chain recombines TRBV28 with TRBJ2-3; TRBD2 matches at 10 bases. The germline V gene encodes CDR1 MDHEN and CDR2 SYDVKM. The CDR3 is 15 residues long. The trim removed 7 bases at V and 4 bases at J, leaving 8 bases unmatched. CDR3 amino acids: CASTVAGGGADTQYF. The DNA for the CDR3 is TGTGCCAGCACTGTAGCGGGAGGCGGAGCAGATACGCAGTATTTT.

This clonotype was found many times. The rearrangement links TRBV24-1 to TRBJ2-2, with D perhaps TRBD2 (5 bases). The CDR3 is 20 residues long. Per germline, CDR1 KGHDR and CDR2 SFDVKD. Trimming took off 1 base at V and 5 bases at J, with 25 bases between the two ends. CDR3 in DNA: TGTGCCACCAGTGATTTTTCATCCCCCGTGGCCGGGATTAGGACCGGGGAGCTGTTTTTT. It yields the protein CATSDFSSPVAGIRTGELFF.

Only a few counts were recorded for this clonotype. The germline gene is not matched at one end of the junction; a read error may be the cause. J is TRBJ2-3 and V is TRBV9; D might be TRBD1 (6 bases). Germline V gene data show CDR1 as SGDLS and CDR2 as YYNGEE. This CDR3 comprises 9 residues. The CDR3 DNA is TGTGCCAGCAGCTTTGGGACAAATTTT. This translates into CASSFGTNF.

This clonotype was picked up a small number of times. This rearrangement joins TRBV15 to TRBJ2-3; 11 bases match TRBD2. Germline loops: CDR1 LNHNV, CDR2 YYDKDF (reference sequence). The J segment lost 0 bases and the V segment lost 2 bases, leaving 10 bases of the junction unmatched. CDR3 length: 19 residues. This chain's CDR3 is CATSRPTSGGLSSTDTQYF. Written as DNA, the CDR3 is TGTGCCACCAGCAGACCTACTAGCGGGGGACTGTCTAGCACAGATACGCAGTATTTT.

This clonotype was seen many times. This chain connects TRBV10-3 to TRBJ2-3; maybe TRBD2 (6 bases). Trimming removed 4 bases from V and 4 bases from J, with 9 bases in between. Looked up from germline, CDR1 is ENHRY and CDR2 is SYGVKD. This CDR3 has 13 amino acids. The CDR3 region is CAISGRAADTQYF. The CDR3 nucleotides are TGTGCCATCAGTGGGAGGGCCGCAGATACGCAGTATTTT.

CDR3 DNA sequence: TGTGCCAGCAGCCAGAACGGGCCGGCCTCCGAGCAGTACTTC. Its translation is CASSQNGPASEQYF. The chain combines TRBV5-4 with TRBJ2-7; D unclear. This CDR3 is 14 amino acids long. V was clipped by 4 bases and J by 6 bases, with 17 bases between them. The V gene's germline CDR1 is SGHNT and CDR2 YYREEE (reference sequence).

The chain employs TRBV6-5 and TRBJ2-1; no firm D call. The CDR3 extends over 16 amino acids. From germline, CDR1 is MNHEY and CDR2 SVGAGI. Trimming left V 6 bases short and J 1 base short, with 16 bases between. As DNA, the CDR3 is TGTGCCAGCAGCCGGCGAGGCCCCACTTCCTACAATGAGCAGTTCTTC. Protein: CASSRRGPTSYNEQFF.

This clonotype was seen a handful of times. The CDR3 spells CATSRSTPWGNQPQHF. In DNA, the CDR3 is TGTGCCACCAGCAGATCGACACCCTGGGGCAATCAGCCCCAGCATTTT. The V gene is TRBV15, the J gene TRBJ1-5; D ambiguous. V dropped 2 bases and J dropped 2 bases, with 13 bases sitting between them. Germline V gene data show CDR1 as LNHNV and CDR2 as YYDKDF (reference sequence). The CDR3 is made up of 16 amino acids.

This clonotype was counted only a few times. The chain couples TRBV10-2 to TRBJ2-1; 13 nucleotides match TRBD2. Trimming cost V 8 bases and J 10 bases; bases outside gene matches: 11. Germline V gives CDR1 WSHSY, CDR2 SAAADI. The CDR3 contains 15 residues. The DNA of the CDR3 is TGCGCCAGCTCGAAAGGGACTAGCGGGGTGGGAGAGCAGTTCTTC. It specifies CASSKGTSGVGEQFF.

A few counts support this clonotype. The chain has TRBV11-2 and TRBJ1-3; no definite D call. Germline CDR1 reads SGHAT; CDR2 reads FQNNGV. This CDR3 region has 18 residues. V gave up 5 bases and J gave up 0 bases, with 20 bases separating them. The chain's CDR3 is CASSPNSASLTSGNTIYF. CDR3 in DNA: TGTGCCAGCAGCCCCAACTCGGCCAGCCTAACCTCTGGAAACACCATATATTTT.

The sample holds many counts of this clonotype. The rearrangement links TRBV7-3 to TRBJ2-3; a possible D gene is TRBD2 (7 bases). V was shortened by 1 base and J by 5 bases, with 16 bases between the two germline ends. From germline, CDR1 is SGHTA and CDR2 FQGTGA. The CDR3 contains 16 residues. CDR3 DNA sequence: TGTGCCAGCAGCTTAAAGCCTAGCGGAGGGGGAGATACGCAGTATTTT. This translates into CASSLKPSGGGDTQYF.

For this clonotype: Compared with germline, one end of the junction differs, possibly owing to a read error. This chain links TRBV7-6 with TRBJ1-1; D call uncertain. This CDR3 has 16 amino acids. The germline gives CDR1 SGHVS, CDR2 FNYEAQ. The CDR3 protein is CASSPHTRGMNTEAFF. Written as DNA, the CDR3 is TGTGCCAGCAGCCCCCACACCCGTGGAATGAACACTGAAGCCTTCTTT.

This clonotype was detected a few times. CDR3 DNA sequence: TGCAGCGCCATGACAGGGGGCGGTACCTACAATGAGCAGTTCTTC. This codes for CSAMTGGGTYNEQFF. This chain uses TRBV29-1 with TRBJ2-1; TRBD1 aligns across 10 bases. This CDR3 has 15 amino acids. V was clipped by 7 bases and J by 2 bases; unmatched bases: 8. CDR1 is SQVTM, CDR2 ANQGSEA, per germline.

The table lists this clonotype with many counts. J is TRBJ2-7 and V is TRBV28; D remains ambiguous. The CDR3 is made up of 12 amino acids. Germline assignment: CDR1 MDHEN and CDR2 SYDVKM. Deletions cut 7 bases from V and 2 bases from J, with 9 bases between. The CDR3 loop is CASTAGTYEQYF. The DNA for the CDR3 is TGTGCCAGCACAGCAGGAACCTACGAGCAGTACTTC.

In its sample, this clonotype was seen many times. The rearrangement links TRBV4-1 to TRBJ1-4; the match to TRBD1 covers 9 bases. The CDR3 covers 18 residues. The V segment lost 0 bases and the J segment 6 bases; nucleotides outside the gene matches: 11. Germline V lookup: CDR1 MGHRA, CDR2 YSYEKL. DNA for the CDR3: TGCGCCAGCAGCCAAGATCCCGGGACAGGGCTGGTTTATGAAAAACTGTTTTTT. This encodes CASSQDPGTGLVYEKLFF.

The chain joins TRBV19 to TRBJ1-5; weak D call: TRBD1 (5 bases). The CDR3 covers 16 residues. The germline gives CDR1 LNHDA, CDR2 SQIVND (reference sequence). The V end was cut by 7 bases, the J end by 1 base, with 17 bases between. CDR3 DNA sequence: TGTGCCAGTATCCCTATAGGTGACAGCAGCAATCAGCCCCAGCATTTT. It is translated as CASIPIGDSSNQPQHF.